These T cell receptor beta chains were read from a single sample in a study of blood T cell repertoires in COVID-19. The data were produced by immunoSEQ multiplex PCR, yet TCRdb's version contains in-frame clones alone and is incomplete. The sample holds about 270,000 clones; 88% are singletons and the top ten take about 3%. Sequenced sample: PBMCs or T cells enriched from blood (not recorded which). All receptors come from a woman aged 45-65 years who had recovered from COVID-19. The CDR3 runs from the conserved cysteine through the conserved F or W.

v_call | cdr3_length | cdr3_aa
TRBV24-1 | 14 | CATSDRGGAGGYTF
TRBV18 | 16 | CASSPRQEGSYNEQFF
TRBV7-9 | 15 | CASSPPRQGNTEAFF
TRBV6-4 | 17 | CASSEGGGGTAKNIQYF
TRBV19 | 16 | CASSIEASGTYNEQFF
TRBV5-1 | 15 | CASSGTSGRYNEQFF
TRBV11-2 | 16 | CASSLVAGGPVTELFF
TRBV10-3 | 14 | CAISQTGIRYEQYF
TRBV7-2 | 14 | CASSGRGQVYEAFF
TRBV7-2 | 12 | CASSLGLPEAFF
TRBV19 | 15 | CASSTLGPKNTEAFF
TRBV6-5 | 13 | CASRPGQGYEQYF
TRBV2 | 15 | CASRGQGTRNSPLHF
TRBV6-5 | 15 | CASRRQGAMNTEAFF
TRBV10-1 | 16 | CASSEAGAQGQETQYF
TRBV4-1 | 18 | CASSQDWALRPTNEKLFF